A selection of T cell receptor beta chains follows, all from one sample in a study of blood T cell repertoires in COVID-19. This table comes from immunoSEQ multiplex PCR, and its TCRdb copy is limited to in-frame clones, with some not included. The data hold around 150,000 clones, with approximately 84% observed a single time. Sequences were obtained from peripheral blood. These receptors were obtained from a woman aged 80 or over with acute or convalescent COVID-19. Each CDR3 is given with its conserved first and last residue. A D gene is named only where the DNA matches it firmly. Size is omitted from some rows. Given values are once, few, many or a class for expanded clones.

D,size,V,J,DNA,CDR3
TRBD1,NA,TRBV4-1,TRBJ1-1,TGCGCCAGCAGCCCCACCTTAGGGACAGGGGGCTTGTCAAGATCGAACACTGAAGCTTTCTTT,CASSPTLGTGGLSRSNTEAFF
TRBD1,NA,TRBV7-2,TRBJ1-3,TGTGCCAGCAGCGGACAGGGGGCCGGAAACACCATATATTTT,CASSGQGAGNTIYF
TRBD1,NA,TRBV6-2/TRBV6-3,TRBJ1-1,TGTGCCAGCAGTTACCGAAGCCAGGGACAGGGGAACACTGAAGCTTTCTTT,CASSYRSQGQGNTEAFF
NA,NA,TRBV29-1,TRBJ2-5,TGCAGCGTCGAGGCCGGAGGAGAGACCCAGTACTTC,CSVEAGGETQYF
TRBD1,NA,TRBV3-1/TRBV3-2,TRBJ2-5,TGTGCCAGCAGCGCGACAGGGCAAGAGACCCAGTACTTC,CASSATGQETQYF
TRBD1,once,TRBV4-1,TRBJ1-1,TGCGCCAGCAGCGCACAGGGGGCCACTGAAGCTTTCTTT,CASSAQGATEAFF
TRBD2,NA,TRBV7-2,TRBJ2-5,TGTGCCAGCAGCGTTAGCGGGAGTGATGGAGAGACCCAGTACTTC,CASSVSGSDGETQYF
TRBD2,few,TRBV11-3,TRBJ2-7,TGTGCCAGCAGCTTAGGAAGCGGGGACTCCTACGAGCAGTACTTC,CASSLGSGDSYEQYF
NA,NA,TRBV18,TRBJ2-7,TGTGCCAGCTCACTTAGTCGAGGACAAGCCTCCTACGAGCAGTACTTC,CASSLSRGQASYEQYF
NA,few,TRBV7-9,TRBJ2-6,TGTGCCAGCAGCTTAGGGCAGGGGGGAGACAACGTCCTGACTTTC,CASSLGQGGDNVLTF
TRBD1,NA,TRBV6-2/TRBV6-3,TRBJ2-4,TGTGCCAGCAGTACCGGGACAGGGGGGACCCTTCGGGCCAAAAACATTCAGTACTTC,CASSTGTGGTLRAKNIQYF
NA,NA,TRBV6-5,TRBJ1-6,TGTGCCAGCAGTTACGGGGGGATGGCCCTCCACTTT,CASSYGGMALHF
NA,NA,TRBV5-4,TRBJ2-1,TGTGCCAGCAGCACCTCCTTAGGTTTGAGAGCGAATGAGCAGTTCTTC,CASSTSLGLRANEQFF
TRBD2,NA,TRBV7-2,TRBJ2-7,TGTGCCAGCAGACCTCTAGCGGGAATATCCTACGAGCAGTACTTC,CASRPLAGISYEQYF
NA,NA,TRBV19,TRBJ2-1,TGTGCCAGTAGTATTTGGCCCCGCAATGAGCAGTTCTTC,CASSIWPRNEQFF
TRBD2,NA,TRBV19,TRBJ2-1,TGTGCCAGTAGTCCCTCACTAGCGGACCTCGGCAGGAATGAGCAGTTCTTC,CASSPSLADLGRNEQFF
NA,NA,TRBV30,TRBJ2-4,TGTGCCTGGAAACCTGCCGGGGAGAGAAACATTCAGTACTTC,CAWKPAGERNIQYF
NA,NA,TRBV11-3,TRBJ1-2,TGTGCCAGCAGCTCTTCCGTTGGCTACACCTTC,CASSSSVGYTF
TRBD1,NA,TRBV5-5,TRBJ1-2,TGTGCCAGCAGCTTGAGCTGGCAGGGGGCGTATGGCTACACCTTC,CASSLSWQGAYGYTF
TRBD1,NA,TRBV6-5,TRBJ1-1,TGTGCCAGCAGTTACCCGGACAGGCGAGCTTTCTTT,CASSYPDRRAFF
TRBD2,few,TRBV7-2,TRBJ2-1,TGTGCCAGCAGCTTGCATCCCGGGACTAGCGGGAGAGGGAATGAGCAGTTCTTC,CASSLHPGTSGRGNEQFF
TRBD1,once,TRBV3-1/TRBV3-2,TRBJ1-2,TGTGCCAGCAGCCCCCTATCTACCGACAGGGGATTGAGGACTGGCTACACCTTC,CASSPLSTDRGLRTGYTF
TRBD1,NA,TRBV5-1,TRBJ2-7,TGCGCCAGCAGCTTGGAACCGGGACAGGGAATCGAGCAGTACTTC,CASSLEPGQGIEQYF
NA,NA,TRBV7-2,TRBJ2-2,TGTGCCAGCAGCCCGTTAACCGGGGAGCTGTTTTTT,CASSPLTGELFF
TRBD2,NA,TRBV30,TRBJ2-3,TGTGCCTGGAGTGGACTAGCGGGAGATACGCAGTATTTT,CAWSGLAGDTQYF
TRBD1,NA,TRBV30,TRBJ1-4,TGTGCCTGGGTTCGGGGACAGGGGAATGAAAAACTGTTTTTT,CAWVRGQGNEKLFF
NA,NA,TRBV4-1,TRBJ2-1,TGCGCCAGCAGTCATACAGCGGTCAGCTCCTACAATGAGCAGTTCTTC,CASSHTAVSSYNEQFF
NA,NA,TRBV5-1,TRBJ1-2,TGCGCCAGCAGCACCGGACAGATCCCAGGCTACACCTTC,CASSTGQIPGYTF
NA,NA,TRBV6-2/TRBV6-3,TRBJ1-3,TGTGCCAGCAGTTCCGTACAGGCGTCCTCTGGAAACACCATATATTTT,CASSSVQASSGNTIYF
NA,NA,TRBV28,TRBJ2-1,TGTGCCACCGTCCCCCTAAGCAATTACAATGAGCAGTTCTTC,CATVPLSNYNEQFF
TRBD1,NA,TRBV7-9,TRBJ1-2,TGTGCCAGCAGCTTAGCCCGGACAGGGGGCGGTGGCTACACCTTC,CASSLARTGGGGYTF
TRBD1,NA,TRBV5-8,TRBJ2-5,TGTGCCAGCCAGAGGGGGCTCTCGGAGGCCCAGTACTTC,CASQRGLSEAQYF
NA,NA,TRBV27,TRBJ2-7,TGTGCCAGCAGTAGATCTTGGGTAGCGGTGACCTTGTTTAATGAATACGAGCGGTACTTC,CASSRSWVAVTLFNEYERYF
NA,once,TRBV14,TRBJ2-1,TGTGCCAGCAGCCAAGTCTCAGCTGAGGTCGATGAGCAGTTCTTC,CASSQVSAEVDEQFF
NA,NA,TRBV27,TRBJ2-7,TGTGCCAGCAAATCGGACAGCTCTTCCTACGAGCAGTACTTC,CASKSDSSSYEQYF
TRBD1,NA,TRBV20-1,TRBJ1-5,TGCAGTGCTAGTTTAGGGGGCCCAGGCAATCAGCCCCAGCATTTT,CSASLGGPGNQPQHF
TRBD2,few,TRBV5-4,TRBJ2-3,TGTGCCAGCAGCTTTCTAGCGGGAGGGGAGGCAGATACGCAGTATTTT,CASSFLAGGEADTQYF
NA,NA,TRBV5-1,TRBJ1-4,TGCGCCAGCTCGGGGGGTGCCAACTCTAATGAAAAACTGTTTTTT,CASSGGANSNEKLFF
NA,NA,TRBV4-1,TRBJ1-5,TGCGCCAGCAGCCAAGTCGGCGGGACCTTCTATAGCAATCAGCCCCAGCATTTT,CASSQVGGTFYSNQPQHF
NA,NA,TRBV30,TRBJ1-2,TGTGCCTGGAGTCAAATCTGGGGGGATTTTGGCTACACCTTC,CAWSQIWGDFGYTF
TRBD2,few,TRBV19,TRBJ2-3,TGTGCCAGTAGCCCCCTAGCGGGAGGGCCTGGGGGTACGCAGTATTTT,CASSPLAGGPGGTQYF
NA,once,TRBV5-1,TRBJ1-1,TGCGCCACCCAGATGAACACTGAAGCTTTCTTT,CATQMNTEAFF
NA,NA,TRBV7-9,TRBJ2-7,TGTGCCAGCAGCCCTCAACTCTCCTACGAGCAGTACTTC,CASSPQLSYEQYF
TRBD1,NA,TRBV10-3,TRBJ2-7,TGTGCCATCAGTGGTACCGGGACAGGTATAAACGAGCAGTACTTC,CAISGTGTGINEQYF
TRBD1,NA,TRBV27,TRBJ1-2,TGTGCCAGCAGCTCCCTCGGACAGGGATCAAGGGGCTACACCTTC,CASSSLGQGSRGYTF
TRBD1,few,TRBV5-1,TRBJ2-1,TGCGCCAGCAGCTTGGTCCAGGGGGCTTACAATGAGCAGTTCTTC,CASSLVQGAYNEQFF